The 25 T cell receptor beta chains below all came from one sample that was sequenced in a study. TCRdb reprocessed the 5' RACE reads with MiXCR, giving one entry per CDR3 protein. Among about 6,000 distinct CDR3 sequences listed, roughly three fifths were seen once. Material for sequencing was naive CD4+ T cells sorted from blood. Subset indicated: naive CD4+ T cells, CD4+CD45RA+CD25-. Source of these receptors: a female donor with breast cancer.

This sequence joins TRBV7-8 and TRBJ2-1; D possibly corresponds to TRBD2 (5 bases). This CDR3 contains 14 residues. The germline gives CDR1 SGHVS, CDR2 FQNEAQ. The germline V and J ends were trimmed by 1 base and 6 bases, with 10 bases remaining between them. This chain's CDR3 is CASSLVTGSNEQFF. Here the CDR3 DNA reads TGTGCCAGCAGCTTAGTCACGGGATCCAATGAGCAGTTCTTC.

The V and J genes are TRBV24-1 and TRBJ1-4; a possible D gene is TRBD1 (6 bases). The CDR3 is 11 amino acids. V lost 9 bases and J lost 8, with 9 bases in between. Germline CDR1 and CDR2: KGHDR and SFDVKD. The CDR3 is CATGDKEKLFF. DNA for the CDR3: TGTGCCACCGGGGACAAGGAAAAACTGTTTTTT.

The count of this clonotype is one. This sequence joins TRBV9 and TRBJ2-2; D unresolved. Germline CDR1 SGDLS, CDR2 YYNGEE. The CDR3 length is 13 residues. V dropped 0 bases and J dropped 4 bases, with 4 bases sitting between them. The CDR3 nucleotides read TGTGCCAGCAGCGTAGGGGGCACCGGGGAGCTGTTTTTT. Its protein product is CASSVGGTGELFF.

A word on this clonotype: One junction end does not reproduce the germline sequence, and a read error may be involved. As DNA, the CDR3 is TGTGCCCGGAGTGTAAGTCTAGGCAGATCGTACACCTTC. This codes for CARSVSLGRSYTF. The chain is built from TRBV30 and TRBJ1-2, with D uncertain. Germline CDR1 is GTSNPN and CDR2 is SVGIG (reference sequence). This CDR3 contains 13 residues.

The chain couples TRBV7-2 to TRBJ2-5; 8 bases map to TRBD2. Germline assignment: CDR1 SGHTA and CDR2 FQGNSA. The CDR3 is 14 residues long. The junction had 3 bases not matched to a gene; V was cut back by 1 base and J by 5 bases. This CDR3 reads CASSLGGRRETQYF. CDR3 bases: TGTGCCAGCAGCTTAGGCGGGAGGAGGGAGACCCAGTACTTC.

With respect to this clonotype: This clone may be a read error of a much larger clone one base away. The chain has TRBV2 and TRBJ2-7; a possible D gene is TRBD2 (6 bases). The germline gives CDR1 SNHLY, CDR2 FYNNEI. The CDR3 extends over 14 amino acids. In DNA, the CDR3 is TGTGCCAGCAGTGAACTAGCGAGCTCCTACGGGCAGTACGTC. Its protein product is CASSELASSYGQYV.

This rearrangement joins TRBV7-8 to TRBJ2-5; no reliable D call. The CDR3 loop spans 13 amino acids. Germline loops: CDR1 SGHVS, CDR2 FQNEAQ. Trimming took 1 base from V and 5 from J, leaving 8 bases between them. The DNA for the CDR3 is TGTGCCAGCAGCTTAGTGAGGCTCGAGACCCAGTACTTC. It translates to CASSLVRLETQYF. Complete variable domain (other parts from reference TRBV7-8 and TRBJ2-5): GAGVSQSPRYKVAKRGQDVALRCDPISGHVSLFWYQQALGQGPEFLTYFQNEAQLDKSGLPSDRFFAERPEGSVSTLKIQRTQQEDSAVYLCASSLVRLETQYFGPGTRLLVL.

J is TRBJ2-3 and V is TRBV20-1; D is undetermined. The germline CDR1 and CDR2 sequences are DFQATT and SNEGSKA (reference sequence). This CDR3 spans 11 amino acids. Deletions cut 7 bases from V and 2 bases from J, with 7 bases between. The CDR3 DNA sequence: TGCAGTGAACGGACCACAGATACGCAGTATTTT. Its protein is CSERTTDTQYF.

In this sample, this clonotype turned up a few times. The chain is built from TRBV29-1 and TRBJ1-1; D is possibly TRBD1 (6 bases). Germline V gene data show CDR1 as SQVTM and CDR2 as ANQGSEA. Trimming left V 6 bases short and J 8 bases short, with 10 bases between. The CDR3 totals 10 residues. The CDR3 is CSVTTGEAFF. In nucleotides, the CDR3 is TGCAGCGTGACCACAGGGGAAGCTTTCTTT.

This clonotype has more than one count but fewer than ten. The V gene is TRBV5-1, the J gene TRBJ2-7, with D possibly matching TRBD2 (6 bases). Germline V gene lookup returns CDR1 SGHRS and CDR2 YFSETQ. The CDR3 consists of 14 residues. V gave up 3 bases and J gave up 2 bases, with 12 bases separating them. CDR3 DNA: TGCGCCAGCAGCTACACCGGGAGCACCTACGAGCAGTACTTC. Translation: CASSYTGSTYEQYF.

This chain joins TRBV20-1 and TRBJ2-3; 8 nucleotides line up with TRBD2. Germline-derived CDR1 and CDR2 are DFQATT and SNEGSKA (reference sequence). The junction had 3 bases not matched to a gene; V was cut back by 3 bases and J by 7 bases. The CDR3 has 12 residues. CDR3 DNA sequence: TGCAGTGCTAGCGAGCGGGAGTATACGCAGTATTTT. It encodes CSASEREYTQYF.

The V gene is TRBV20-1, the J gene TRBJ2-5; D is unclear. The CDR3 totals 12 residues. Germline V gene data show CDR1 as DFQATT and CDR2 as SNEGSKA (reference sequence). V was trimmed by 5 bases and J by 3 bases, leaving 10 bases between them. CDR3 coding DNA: TGCAGTGCTCAAGCCGATGAAGAGACCCAGTACTTC. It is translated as CSAQADEETQYF.

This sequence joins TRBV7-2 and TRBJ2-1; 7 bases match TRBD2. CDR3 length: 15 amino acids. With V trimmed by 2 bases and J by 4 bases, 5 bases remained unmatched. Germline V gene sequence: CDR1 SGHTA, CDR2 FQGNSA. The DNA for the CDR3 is TGTGCCAGCAGCTTAATGACTAGCCCGTACAATGAGCAGTTCTTC. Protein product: CASSLMTSPYNEQFF.

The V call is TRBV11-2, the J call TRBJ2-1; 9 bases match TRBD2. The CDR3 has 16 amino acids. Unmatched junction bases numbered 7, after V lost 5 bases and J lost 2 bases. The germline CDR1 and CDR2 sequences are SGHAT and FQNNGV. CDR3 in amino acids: CASSLLGGRAYNEQFF. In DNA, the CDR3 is TGTGCCAGCAGCCTGTTGGGCGGGAGGGCCTACAATGAGCAGTTCTTC.

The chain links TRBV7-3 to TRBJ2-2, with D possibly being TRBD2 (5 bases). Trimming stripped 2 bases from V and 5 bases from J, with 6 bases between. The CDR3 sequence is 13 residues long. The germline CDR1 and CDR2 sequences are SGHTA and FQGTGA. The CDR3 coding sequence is TGTGCCAGCAGCTTACCGGGGACCGGGGAGCTGTTTTTT. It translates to CASSLPGTGELFF.

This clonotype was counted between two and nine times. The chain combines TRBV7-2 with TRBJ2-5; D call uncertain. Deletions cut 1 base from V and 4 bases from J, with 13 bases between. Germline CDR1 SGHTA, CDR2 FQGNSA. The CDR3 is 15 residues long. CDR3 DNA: TGTGCCAGCAGCTTAGAAGCTAGGTGGGGAGAGACCCAGTACTTC. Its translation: CASSLEARWGETQYF.

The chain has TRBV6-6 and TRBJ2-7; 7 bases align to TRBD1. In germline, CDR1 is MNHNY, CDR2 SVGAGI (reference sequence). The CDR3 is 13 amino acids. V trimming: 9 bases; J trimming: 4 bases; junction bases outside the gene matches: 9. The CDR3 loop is CASTGQVGYEQYF. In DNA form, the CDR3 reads TGTGCCAGTACCGGACAGGTAGGGTACGAGCAGTACTTC.

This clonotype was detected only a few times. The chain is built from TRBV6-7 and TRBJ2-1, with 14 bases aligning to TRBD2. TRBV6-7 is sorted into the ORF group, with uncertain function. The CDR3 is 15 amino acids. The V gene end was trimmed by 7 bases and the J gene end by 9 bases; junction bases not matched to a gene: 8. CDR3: CASTPGTSGGGEQFF. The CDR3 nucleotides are TGTGCCAGCACACCGGGGACTAGCGGGGGTGGTGAGCAGTTCTTC.

DNA for the CDR3: TGTGCCAGCACCCTAGCGACTGGAAACACCATATATTTT. Its translation: CASTLATGNTIYF. The chain couples TRBV6-5 to TRBJ2-2; D is uncertain. The assigned J gene may be wrong: the sequence end matches TRBJ1-3 better. Germline CDR1 is MNHEY and CDR2 is SVGAGI. This CDR3 has 13 residues.

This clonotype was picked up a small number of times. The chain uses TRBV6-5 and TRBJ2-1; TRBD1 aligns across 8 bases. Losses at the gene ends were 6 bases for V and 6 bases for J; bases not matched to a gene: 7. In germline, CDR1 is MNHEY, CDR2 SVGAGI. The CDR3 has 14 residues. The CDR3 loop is CASRLWDRRNEQFF. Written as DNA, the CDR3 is TGTGCCAGCAGACTTTGGGACAGGCGCAATGAGCAGTTCTTC.

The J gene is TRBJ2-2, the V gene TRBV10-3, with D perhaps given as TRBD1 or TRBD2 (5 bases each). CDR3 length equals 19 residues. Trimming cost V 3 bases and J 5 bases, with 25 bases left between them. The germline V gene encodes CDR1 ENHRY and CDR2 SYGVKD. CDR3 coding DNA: TGTGCCATCAGTGATTTGGTTAGGGACCAAACCCCAAAAACCGGGGAGCTGTTTTTT. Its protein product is CAISDLVRDQTPKTGELFF.

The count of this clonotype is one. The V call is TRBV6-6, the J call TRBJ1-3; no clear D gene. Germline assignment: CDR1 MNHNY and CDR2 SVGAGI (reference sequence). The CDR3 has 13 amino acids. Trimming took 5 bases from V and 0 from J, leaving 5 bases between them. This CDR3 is CASSQNSGNTIYF. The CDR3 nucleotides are TGTGCCAGCAGTCAAAACTCTGGAAACACCATATATTTT.

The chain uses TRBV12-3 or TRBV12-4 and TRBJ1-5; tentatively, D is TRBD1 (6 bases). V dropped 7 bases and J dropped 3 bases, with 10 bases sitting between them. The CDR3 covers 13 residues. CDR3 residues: CASNRQVNQPQHF. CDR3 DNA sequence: TGTGCCAGCAACCGACAGGTCAATCAGCCCCAGCATTTT.

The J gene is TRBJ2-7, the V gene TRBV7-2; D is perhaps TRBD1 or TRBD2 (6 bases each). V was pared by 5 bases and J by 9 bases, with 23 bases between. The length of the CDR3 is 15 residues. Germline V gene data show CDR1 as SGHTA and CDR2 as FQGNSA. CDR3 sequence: CASSRGSASGAWQYF. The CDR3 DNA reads TGTGCCAGCAGCCGGGGTAGCGCTTCGGGGGCGTGGCAGTACTTC.

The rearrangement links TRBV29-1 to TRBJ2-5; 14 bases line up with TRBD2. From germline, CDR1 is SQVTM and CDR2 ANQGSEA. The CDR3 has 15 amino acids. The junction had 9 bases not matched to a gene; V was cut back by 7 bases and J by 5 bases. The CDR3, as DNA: TGCAGCGCTGCGGCCGGGACTAGCGGGGGCGAGACCCAGTACTTC. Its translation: CSAAAGTSGGETQYF.